These 6 T cell receptor beta chains were sequenced from one sample in a study of human T cells and chemical hapten exposure. TCRdb re-analysed the RACE reads in MiXCR, keeping a single row per CDR3 protein. The data show more than 150,000 distinct CDR3 sequences, more than 12% seen once. Time point of the sample: patch test 1, 2 weeks after DPC sensitization. Treatment noted: therapeutic diphenylcyclopropenone sensitization with weekly scalp DPC. The sequences come from whole blood, collected in connection with sensitization to the hapten diphenylcyclopropenone (DPC). The receptors originated from a woman aged 25 to 45 with alopecia areata. Some clones in this sample may be carry-over from other donors' samples.

V usage is TRBV20-1 and J usage is TRBJ2-4, with TRBD2 identical over 15 bases. The germline gives CDR1 DFQATT, CDR2 SNEGSKA (reference sequence). The CDR3 runs 15 residues. The V gene end was trimmed by 6 bases and the J gene end by 9 bases; junction bases not matched to a gene: 9. In DNA form, the CDR3 reads TGCAGTGCAAGGACTAGCGGGAGGGAATCGAGCATTCAGTACTTC. Residues: CSARTSGRESSIQYF.

V and J are TRBV4-2 and TRBJ1-1; 7 bases line up with TRBD1. Per germline, CDR1 LGHNA and CDR2 YNFKEQ. Germline trimming cut 4 bases from V and 1 base from J; bases unmatched to any gene: 9. CDR3 length: 16 residues. The chain's CDR3 is CASSPQSDRENTEAFF. CDR3 bases: TGTGCCAGCAGCCCTCAGAGCGACAGGGAGAACACTGAAGCTTTCTTT.

This clonotype was counted a few times. The J gene is TRBJ2-7, the V gene TRBV19, with 7 bases identical to TRBD2. Germline CDR1 reads LNHDA; CDR2 reads SQIVND (reference sequence). With V trimmed by 1 base and J by 2 bases, 2 bases remained unmatched. The CDR3 length is 14 residues. This CDR3 reads CASSIVAGAYEQYF. The CDR3 DNA reads as TGTGCCAGTAGTATAGTTGCGGGGGCCTACGAGCAGTACTTC.

The V and J genes are TRBV7-3 and TRBJ2-7; D might be TRBD2 (6 bases). Germline CDR1 is SGHTA and CDR2 is FQGTGA. The V end lost 0 bases, the J end lost 2 bases, and 11 bases lay between the germline ends. The CDR3 is 15 amino acids. For the CDR3, the DNA is TGTGCCAGCAGCTTAACGGCGGGGACGCCCTACGAGCAGTACTTC. It codes for CASSLTAGTPYEQYF.

The genes are TRBV19 and TRBJ1-5, with D perhaps TRBD1 (5 bases). Trimming stripped 6 bases from V and 0 bases from J, with 12 bases between. The CDR3 is made up of 15 amino acids. Germline CDR1 is LNHDA and CDR2 is SQIVND (reference sequence). CDR3 sequence (DNA): TGTGCCAGTAGGACGACAGAAAATAGCAATCAGCCCCAGCATTTT. Its translation is CASRTTENSNQPQHF. Drawing the rest from reference TRBV19 and TRBJ1-5, the complete variable domain is DGGITQSPKYLFRKEGQNVTLSCEQNLNHDAMYWYRQDPGQGLRLIYYSQIVNDFQKGDIAEGYSVSREKKESFPLTVTSAQKNPTAFYLCASRTTENSNQPQHFGDGTRLSIL.

A few counts support this clonotype. V usage is TRBV19 and J usage is TRBJ2-1, with 12 bases lining up with TRBD2. The length of the CDR3 is 16 residues. Germline CDR1 reads LNHDA; CDR2 reads SQIVND (reference sequence). After removal of 5 bases from V and 4 bases from J, the junction contained 6 bases not matched to a gene. Here the CDR3 DNA reads TGTGCCAGTAGTGCTTCTAGCGGGGGGGCTTACAATGAGCAGTTCTTC. It yields the protein CASSASSGGAYNEQFF.